The 18 T cell receptor beta chains presented below share a single source sample, sequenced in a study of cytomegalovirus exposure and HLA in healthy donors. Profiled with immunoSEQ multiplex PCR; TCRdb holds only in-frame clones, not every one. This repertoire shows 45,000 to 65,000 clones, roughly nine tenths found once; its top ten account for 8.4%. Sequenced material: PBMCs. These receptors were obtained from a woman between 18 and 29 years old in good health and CMV-seropositive.

Only a few counts were recorded for this clone. V and J are TRBV4-2 and TRBJ1-2, with TRBD1 matching 7 bases. Looked up from germline, CDR1 is LGHNA and CDR2 is YNFKEQ. J lost 3 bases, V lost 0 bases, and 7 bases had no gene match. This CDR3 is 16 amino acids long. The CDR3 spells CASSQEVGTEYYGYTF. CDR3 sequence (DNA): TGTGCCAGCAGCCAAGAAGTTGGGACAGAATACTATGGCTACACCTTC.

J is TRBJ2-3 and V is TRBV4-1; D unclear. Trimming stripped 0 bases from V and 3 bases from J, with 7 bases between. The germline CDR1 and CDR2 sequences are MGHRA and YSYEKL. The length of the CDR3 is 14 residues. CDR3 loop: CASSQEDSTDTQYF. The CDR3 DNA reads as TGCGCCAGCAGCCAAGAAGATAGTACAGATACGCAGTATTTT.

The chain uses TRBV5-1 and TRBJ2-1; 9 bases match TRBD1. Germline V CDR1 and CDR2: SGHRS, YFSETQ. J was trimmed by 7 bases and V by 4 bases; bases with no gene match: 9. This CDR3 has 15 amino acids. The CDR3 is CASSQDRGIQNEQFF. For the CDR3, the DNA is TGCGCCAGCAGCCAGGACAGGGGAATACAGAATGAGCAGTTCTTC.

This sequence joins TRBV7-9 and TRBJ2-5, with D possibly matching TRBD1 (6 bases). The length of the CDR3 is 17 residues. The ends were cut back, 1 base at V and 5 bases at J, with 20 bases in the middle. In germline, CDR1 is SEHNR, CDR2 FQNEAQ (reference sequence). The chain's CDR3 is CASSLGRGEFRSETQYF. The CDR3 DNA sequence: TGTGCCAGCAGCTTAGGCAGGGGTGAATTCCGATCGGAGACCCAGTACTTC.

The chain employs TRBV4-1 and TRBJ1-1; 8 nucleotides agree with TRBD1. Germline CDR1 reads MGHRA; CDR2 reads YSYEKL. CDR3 length: 18 amino acids. J was trimmed by 4 bases and V by 1 base; bases with no gene match: 14. Written as DNA, the CDR3 is TGCGCCAGCAGCCAAGGCGGAGGAACAGGGGGGTTTGGCACTGAAGCTTTCTTT. Protein sequence: CASSQGGGTGGFGTEAFF.

The chain couples TRBV10-2 to TRBJ2-7, with 10 bases matching TRBD1. This CDR3 contains 13 residues. The V and J ends lost 5 bases and 6 bases, in that order; junction bases with no gene match: 4. The germline V gene has CDR1 WSHSY and CDR2 SAAADI. In DNA, the CDR3 is TGCGCCAGCAGTAAAGGGACAGGGGTCGAGCAGTACTTC. Amino acids: CASSKGTGVEQYF.

This chain connects TRBV27 to TRBJ1-1, with D uncertain. The CDR3 has 14 residues. V dropped 2 bases and J dropped 11 bases, with 18 bases sitting between them. Per the germline V gene, CDR1 is MNHEY and CDR2 is SMNVEV (reference sequence). As DNA, the CDR3 is TGTGCCAGCAGTTTAGTCGGAGGTGGGGTCTCTGCTTTCTTT. It encodes CASSLVGGGVSAFF.

This chain links TRBV5-1 with TRBJ2-7, with 10 bases that match TRBD1. CDR1 and CDR2 (germline): SGHRS, YFSETQ. The CDR3 is 14 residues long. The trim removed 2 bases at V and 7 bases at J, leaving 6 bases unmatched. The CDR3 loop reads CASSLRQGAGEQYF. In DNA, the CDR3 is TGCGCCAGCAGCTTACGACAGGGGGCGGGTGAGCAGTACTTC.

The J gene is TRBJ2-5, the V gene TRBV9; 8 positions agree with TRBD1. With 3 bases clipped from V and 5 bases from J, the junction kept 9 bases outside the gene matches. Germline V gives CDR1 SGDLS, CDR2 YYNGEE. The CDR3 sequence is 15 residues long. Written as DNA, the CDR3 is TGTGCCAGCAGCGGCGACGTCAGGGGGCGCGAGACCCAGTACTTC. Translating gives CASSGDVRGRETQYF.

The CDR3 DNA reads as TGTGCCAGCTCACCACGAAAGGGGGCTCGCACAGATACGCAGTATTTT. Translating it yields CASSPRKGARTDTQYF. V is TRBV18 and J is TRBJ2-3; 7 nucleotides match TRBD1. J gave up 1 base and V 1 base, and 5 bases lay outside the gene matches. The CDR3 sequence is 16 residues long. Germline V CDR1 and CDR2: KGHSH, LQKENI. Drawing the rest from reference TRBV18 and TRBJ2-3, the complete variable domain is NAGVMQNPRHLVRRRGQEARLRCSPMKGHSHVYWYRQLPEEGLKFMVYLQKENIIDESGMPKERFSAEFPKEGPSILRIQQVVRGDSAAYFCASSPRKGARTDTQYFGPGTRLTVL.

The chain uses TRBV7-8 and TRBJ2-7; weak D call: TRBD2 (6 bases). The germline CDR1 and CDR2 sequences are SGHVS and FQNEAQ. CDR3 length equals 15 residues. V dropped 1 base and J dropped 0 bases, with 10 bases sitting between them. The CDR3 coding sequence is TGTGCCAGCAGCTTAGGCGGGATCGACTCCTACGAGCAGTACTTC. This gives the protein CASSLGGIDSYEQYF.

The chain couples TRBV4-1 to TRBJ1-5; the D gene is possibly TRBD1 (6 bases). The ends were cut back, 1 base at V and 5 bases at J, with 12 bases in the middle. Germline CDR1 is MGHRA and CDR2 is YSYEKL. The CDR3 spans 15 residues. CDR3 loop: CASSQGTGRDQPQHF. In DNA, the CDR3 is TGCGCCAGCAGCCAAGGAACAGGGAGGGATCAGCCCCAGCATTTT.

The chain couples TRBV7-6 to TRBJ2-1; 7 bases fit TRBD2. The germline V gene has CDR1 SGHVS and CDR2 FNYEAQ. V lost 0 bases and J lost 6; bases outside the gene matches: 2. This CDR3 spans 14 amino acids. DNA of the CDR3: TGTGCCAGCAGCTTAGCGGGGGGGAGCAATGAGCAGTTCTTC. Its protein is CASSLAGGSNEQFF.

This clone is a singleton in its sample. The rearrangement links TRBV28 to TRBJ2-1; TRBD2 matches 9 bases. This CDR3 has 15 amino acids. Germline CDR1 is MDHEN and CDR2 is SYDVKM. The CDR3 region is CAIRAGGSSYNEQFF. The DNA of the CDR3 is TGTGCAATCCGAGCGGGGGGCAGCTCCTACAATGAGCAGTTCTTC.

The rearrangement uses TRBV29-1 and TRBJ1-1; D is possibly TRBD1 (6 bases). Germline V CDR1 and CDR2: SQVTM, ANQGSEA. The CDR3 has 15 residues. The V end was cut by 6 bases, the J end by 5 bases, with 22 bases between. The CDR3 DNA reads TGCAGCGTCCGAAGGGGAGGGCAGGGGAGTACTGAAGCTTTCTTT. Its translation is CSVRRGGQGSTEAFF. The complete variable domain, with remaining parts taken from reference TRBV29-1 and TRBJ1-1, reads SAVISQKPSRDICQRGTSLTIQCQVDSQVTMMFWYRQQPGQSLTLIATANQGSEATYESGFVIDKFPISRPNLTFSTLTVSNMSPEDSSIYLCSVRRGGQGSTEAFFGQGTRLTVV.

The J gene is TRBJ1-4, the V gene TRBV6-4; possible D gene TRBD1, 6 bases. V shed 9 bases and J shed 5 bases, with 13 bases lying between them. CDR1 and CDR2 from the germline V gene are MRHNA and SNTAGT. There are 13 residues in the CDR3. The CDR3 sequence: CARLTGQNEKLFF. DNA for the CDR3: TGTGCCAGACTGACAGGTCAGAATGAAAAACTGTTTTTT.

There are a few counts of this clone. The CDR3 loop reads CASRGRQGSPLHF. The CDR3 region has the DNA TGTGCCAGCAGAGGCCGCCAGGGTTCACCCCTCCACTTT. The rearrangement links TRBV6-5 to TRBJ1-6; TRBD1 might be the D (5 bases). CDR1 and CDR2 from the germline V gene are MNHEY and SVGAGI. Deletions cut 6 bases from V and 9 bases from J, with 12 bases between. CDR3 length: 13 residues.

The chain links TRBV27 to TRBJ2-7; 7 bases agree with TRBD2. V was clipped by 3 bases and J by 3 bases; unmatched bases: 2. The CDR3 consists of 13 residues. CDR1 MNHEY and CDR2 SMNVEV come from the germline V gene (reference sequence). This CDR3 is CASSLGGGYEQYF. In nucleotides, the CDR3 is TGTGCCAGCAGTTTGGGGGGGGGCTACGAGCAGTACTTC.